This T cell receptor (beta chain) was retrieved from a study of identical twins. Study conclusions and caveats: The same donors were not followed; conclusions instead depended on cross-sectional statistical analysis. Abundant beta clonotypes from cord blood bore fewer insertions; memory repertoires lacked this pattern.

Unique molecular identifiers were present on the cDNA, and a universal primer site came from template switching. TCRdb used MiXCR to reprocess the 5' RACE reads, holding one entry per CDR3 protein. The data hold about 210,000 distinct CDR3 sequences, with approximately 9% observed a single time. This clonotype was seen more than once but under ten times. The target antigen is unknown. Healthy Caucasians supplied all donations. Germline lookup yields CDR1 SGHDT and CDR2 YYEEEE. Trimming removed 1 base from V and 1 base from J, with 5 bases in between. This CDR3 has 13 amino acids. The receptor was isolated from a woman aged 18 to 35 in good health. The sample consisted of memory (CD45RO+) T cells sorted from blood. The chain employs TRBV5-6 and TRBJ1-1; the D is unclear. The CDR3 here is CASSLNWNTEAFF. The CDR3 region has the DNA TGTGCCAGCAGCTTGAATTGGAACACTGAAGCTTTCTTT.